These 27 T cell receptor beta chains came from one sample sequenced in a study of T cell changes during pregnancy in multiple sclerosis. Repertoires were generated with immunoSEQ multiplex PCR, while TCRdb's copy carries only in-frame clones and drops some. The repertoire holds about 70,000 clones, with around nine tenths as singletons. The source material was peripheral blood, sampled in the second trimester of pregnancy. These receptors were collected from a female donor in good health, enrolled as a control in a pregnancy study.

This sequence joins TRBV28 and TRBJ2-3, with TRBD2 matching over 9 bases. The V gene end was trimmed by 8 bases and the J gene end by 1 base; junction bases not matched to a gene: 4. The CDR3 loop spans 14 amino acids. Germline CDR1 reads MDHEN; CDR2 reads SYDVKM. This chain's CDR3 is CASGLAGGTDTQYF. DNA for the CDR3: TGTGCCAGCGGGTTAGCGGGGGGCACAGATACGCAGTATTTT.

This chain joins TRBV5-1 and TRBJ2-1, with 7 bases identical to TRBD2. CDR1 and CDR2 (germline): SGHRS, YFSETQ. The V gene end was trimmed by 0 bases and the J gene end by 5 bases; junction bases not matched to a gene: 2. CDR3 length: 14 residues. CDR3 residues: CASSLASGNNEQFF. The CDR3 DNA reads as TGCGCCAGCAGCTTGGCTAGCGGCAACAATGAGCAGTTCTTC.

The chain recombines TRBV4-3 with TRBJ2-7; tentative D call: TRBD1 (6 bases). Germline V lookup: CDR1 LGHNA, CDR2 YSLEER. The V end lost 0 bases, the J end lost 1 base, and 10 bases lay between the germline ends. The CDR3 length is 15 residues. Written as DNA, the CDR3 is TGCGCCAGCAGCCAAGAGGACCAGGGGTCCTACGAGCAGTACTTC. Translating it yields CASSQEDQGSYEQYF.

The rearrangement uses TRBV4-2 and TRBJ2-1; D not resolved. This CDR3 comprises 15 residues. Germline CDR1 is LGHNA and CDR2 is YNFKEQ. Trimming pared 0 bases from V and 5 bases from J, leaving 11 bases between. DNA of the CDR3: TGTGCCAGCAGCCAAGAGGAGACTCCCCACAATGAGCAGTTCTTC. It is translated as CASSQEETPHNEQFF.

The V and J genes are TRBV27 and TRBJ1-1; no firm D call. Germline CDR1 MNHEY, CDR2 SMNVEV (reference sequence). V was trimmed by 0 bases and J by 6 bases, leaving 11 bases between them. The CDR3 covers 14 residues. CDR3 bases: TGTGCCAGCAGTTTATCGATGGGAGCCGCTGAAGCTTTCTTT. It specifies CASSLSMGAAEAFF.

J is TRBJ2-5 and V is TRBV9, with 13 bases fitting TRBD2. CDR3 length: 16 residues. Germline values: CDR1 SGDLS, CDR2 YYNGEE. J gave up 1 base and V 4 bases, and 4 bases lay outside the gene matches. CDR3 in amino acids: CASSTRLAGGQETQYF. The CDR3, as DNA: TGTGCCAGCAGCACACGACTAGCGGGGGGCCAAGAGACCCAGTACTTC.

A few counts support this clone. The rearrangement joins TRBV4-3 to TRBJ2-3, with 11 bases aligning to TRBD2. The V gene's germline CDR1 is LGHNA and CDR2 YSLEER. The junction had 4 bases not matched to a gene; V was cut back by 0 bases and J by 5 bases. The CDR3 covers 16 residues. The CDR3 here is CASSQDLAGGIDTQYF. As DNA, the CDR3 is TGCGCCAGCAGCCAAGATTTAGCGGGGGGGATAGATACGCAGTATTTT.

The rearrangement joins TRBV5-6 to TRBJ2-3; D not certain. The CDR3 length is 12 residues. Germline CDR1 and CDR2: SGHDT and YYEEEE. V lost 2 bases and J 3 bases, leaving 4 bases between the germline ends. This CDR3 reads CASSFTTDTQYF. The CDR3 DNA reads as TGTGCCAGCAGCTTCACAACAGATACGCAGTATTTT.

The CDR3: CASSQDKRGQEFF. In DNA, the CDR3 is TGCGCCAGCAGCCAAGATAAGCGCGGGCAGGAGTTCTTC. J is TRBJ2-1 and V is TRBV4-1; TRBD2 might be the D (5 bases). V was trimmed by 0 bases and J by 14 bases, leaving 14 bases between them. The CDR3 contains 13 residues. Per the germline V gene, CDR1 is MGHRA and CDR2 is YSYEKL.

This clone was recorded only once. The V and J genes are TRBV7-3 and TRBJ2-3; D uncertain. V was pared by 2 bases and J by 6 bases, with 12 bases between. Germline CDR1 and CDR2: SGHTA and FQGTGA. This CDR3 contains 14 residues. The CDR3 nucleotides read TGTGCCAGCAGCTTAGGTTACGTGGGCGATACGCAGTATTTT. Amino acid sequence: CASSLGYVGDTQYF.

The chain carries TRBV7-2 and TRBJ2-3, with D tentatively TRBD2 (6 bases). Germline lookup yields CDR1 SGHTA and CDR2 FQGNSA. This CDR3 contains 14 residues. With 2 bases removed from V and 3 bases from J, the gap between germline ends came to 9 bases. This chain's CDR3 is CASSLSRETDTQYF. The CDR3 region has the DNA TGTGCCAGCAGCTTATCTCGGGAGACAGATACGCAGTATTTT.

The CDR3 reads CASKEQGRYSNQPQHF. As DNA, the CDR3 is TGTGCCAGCAAAGAACAGGGACGATATAGCAATCAGCCCCAGCATTTT. V and J are TRBV6-6 and TRBJ1-5, with D possibly TRBD1 on 6 matching bases. Germline loops: CDR1 MNHNY, CDR2 SVGAGI (reference sequence). The CDR3 consists of 16 residues. The germline V and J ends were trimmed by 7 bases and 0 bases, with 16 bases remaining between them.

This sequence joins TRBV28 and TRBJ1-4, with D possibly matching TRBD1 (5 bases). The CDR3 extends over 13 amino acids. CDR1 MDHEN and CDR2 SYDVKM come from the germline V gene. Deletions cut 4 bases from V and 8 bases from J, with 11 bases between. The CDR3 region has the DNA TGTGCCAGCAGTTATCAGGGAAGCGAAAAACTGTTTTTT. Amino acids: CASSYQGSEKLFF.

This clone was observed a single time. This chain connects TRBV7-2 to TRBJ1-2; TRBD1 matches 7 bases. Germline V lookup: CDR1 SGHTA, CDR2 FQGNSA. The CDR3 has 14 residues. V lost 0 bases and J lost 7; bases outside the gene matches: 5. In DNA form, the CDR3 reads TGTGCCAGCAGCTTAGCCAGAGGGGGCTTTGGCTACACCTTC. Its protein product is CASSLARGGFGYTF. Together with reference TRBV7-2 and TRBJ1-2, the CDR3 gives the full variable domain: GAGVSQSPSNKVTEKGKDVELRCDPISGHTALYWYRQSLGQGLEFLIYFQGNSAPDKSGLPSDRFSAERTGGSVSTLTIQRTQQEDSAVYLCASSLARGGFGYTFGSGTRLTVV.

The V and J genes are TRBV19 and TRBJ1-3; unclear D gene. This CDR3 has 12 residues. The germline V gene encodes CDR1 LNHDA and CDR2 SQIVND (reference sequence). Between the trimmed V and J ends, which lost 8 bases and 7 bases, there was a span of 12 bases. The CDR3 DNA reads TGTGCCAGTTCGGAGAGGCGGAACACCATATATTTT. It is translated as CASSERRNTIYF.

The CDR3 is CASSTRLAGGSTDTQYF. CDR3 bases: TGTGCCAGCAGCACCCGTCTAGCGGGGGGGAGCACAGATACGCAGTATTTT. The chain is built from TRBV9 and TRBJ2-3, with 12 positions matching TRBD2. The V segment lost 4 bases and the J segment 0 bases; nucleotides outside the gene matches: 6. Germline loops: CDR1 SGDLS, CDR2 YYNGEE. CDR3 length equals 17 residues.

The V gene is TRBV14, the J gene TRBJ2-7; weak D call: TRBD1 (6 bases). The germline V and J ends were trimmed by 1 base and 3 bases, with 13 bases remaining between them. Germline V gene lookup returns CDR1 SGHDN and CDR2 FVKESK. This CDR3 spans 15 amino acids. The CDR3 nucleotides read TGTGCCAGCAGCCAAGTTCCTGACAGGAGCTACGAGCAGTACTTC. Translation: CASSQVPDRSYEQYF.

CDR3 sequence: CASSLLSNQPQHF. The CDR3 DNA reads TGTGCCAGCAGCTTACTGAGCAATCAGCCCCAGCATTTT. The rearrangement uses TRBV7-9 and TRBJ1-5; no clear D gene. The V gene's germline CDR1 is SEHNR and CDR2 FQNEAQ (reference sequence). Trimming removed 2 bases from V and 1 base from J, with 3 bases in between. CDR3 length: 13 residues. The entire variable domain, with the rest obtained from reference TRBV7-9 and TRBJ1-5, is as follows: DTGVSQNPRHKITKRGQNVTFRCDPISEHNRLYWYRQTLGQGPEFLTYFQNEAQLEKSRLLSDRFSAERPKGSFSTLEIQRTEQGDSAMYLCASSLLSNQPQHFGDGTRLSIL.

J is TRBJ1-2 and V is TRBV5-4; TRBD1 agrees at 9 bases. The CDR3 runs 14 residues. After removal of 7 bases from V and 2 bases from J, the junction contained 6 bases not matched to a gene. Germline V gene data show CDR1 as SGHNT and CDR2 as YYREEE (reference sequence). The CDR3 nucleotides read TGTGCCAGCCGTCCCGGGACAGGGAACTATGGCTACACCTTC. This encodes CASRPGTGNYGYTF.

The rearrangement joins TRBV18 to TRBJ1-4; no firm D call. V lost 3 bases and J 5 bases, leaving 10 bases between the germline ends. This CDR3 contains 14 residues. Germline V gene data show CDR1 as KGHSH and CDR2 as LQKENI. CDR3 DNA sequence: TGTGCCAGCTCACCTCGAGGGAGGAATGAAAAACTGTTTTTT. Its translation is CASSPRGRNEKLFF.

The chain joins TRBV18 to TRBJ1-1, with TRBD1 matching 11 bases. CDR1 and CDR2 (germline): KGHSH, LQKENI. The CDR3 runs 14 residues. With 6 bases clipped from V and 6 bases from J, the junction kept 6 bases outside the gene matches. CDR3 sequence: CASSAWDRGSEAFF. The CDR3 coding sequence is TGTGCCAGCTCCGCGTGGGACAGGGGGTCTGAAGCTTTCTTT.

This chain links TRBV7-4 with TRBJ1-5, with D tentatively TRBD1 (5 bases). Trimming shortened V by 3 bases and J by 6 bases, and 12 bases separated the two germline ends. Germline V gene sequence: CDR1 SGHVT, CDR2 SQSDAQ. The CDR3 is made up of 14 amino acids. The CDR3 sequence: CASSFGQGTQPQHF. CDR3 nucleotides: TGTGCCAGCAGCTTTGGGCAGGGCACTCAGCCCCAGCATTTT.

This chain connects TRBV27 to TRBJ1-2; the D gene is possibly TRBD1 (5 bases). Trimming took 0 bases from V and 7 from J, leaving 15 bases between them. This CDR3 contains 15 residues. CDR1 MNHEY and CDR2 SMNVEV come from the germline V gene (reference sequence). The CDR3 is CASSLSAGGLGGYTF. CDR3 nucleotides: TGTGCCAGCAGTTTATCCGCGGGGGGGTTGGGTGGCTACACCTTC.

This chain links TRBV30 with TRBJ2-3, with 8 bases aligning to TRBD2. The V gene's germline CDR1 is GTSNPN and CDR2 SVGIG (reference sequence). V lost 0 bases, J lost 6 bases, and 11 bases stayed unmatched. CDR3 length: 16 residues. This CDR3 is CAWSVGAGGLLDTQYF. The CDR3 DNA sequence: TGTGCCTGGAGTGTAGGTGCGGGGGGCCTCCTTGATACGCAGTATTTT. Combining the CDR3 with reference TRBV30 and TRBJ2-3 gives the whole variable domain SQTIHQWPATLVQPVGSPLSLECTVEGTSNPNLYWYRQAAGRGLQLLFYSVGIGQISSEVPQNLSASRPQDRQFILSSKKLLLSDSGFYLCAWSVGAGGLLDTQYFGPGTRLTVL.

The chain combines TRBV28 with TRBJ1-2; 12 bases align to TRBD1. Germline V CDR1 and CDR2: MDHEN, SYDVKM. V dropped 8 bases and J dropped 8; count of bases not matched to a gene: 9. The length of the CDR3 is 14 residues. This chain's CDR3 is CASAPGQGAGGYTF. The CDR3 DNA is TGTGCCAGCGCTCCGGGACAGGGGGCTGGGGGCTACACCTTC.

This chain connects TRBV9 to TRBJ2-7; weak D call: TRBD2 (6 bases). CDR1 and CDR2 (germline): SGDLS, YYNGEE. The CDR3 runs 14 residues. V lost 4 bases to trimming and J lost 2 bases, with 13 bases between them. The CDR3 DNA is TGTGCCAGCAGCCCTTTCAGGGAGGCCTACGAGCAGTACTTC. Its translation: CASSPFREAYEQYF.

CDR3: CASSDRQGSNSPLHF. CDR3 in DNA: TGTGCCAGCAGCGACCGACAGGGCAGTAATTCACCCCTCCACTTT. V is TRBV5-5 and J is TRBJ1-6; 7 bases fit TRBD1. Germline CDR1 SGHKS, CDR2 YYEKEE (reference sequence). Unmatched junction bases numbered 7, after V lost 4 bases and J lost 6 bases. The CDR3 consists of 15 residues.